This TCR beta chain was found in a study of radiation and T cells in renal cell carcinoma. Measured with immunoSEQ multiplex PCR; TCRdb has only the in-frame clones, and not every one. The table includes around 170,000 clones, roughly nine tenths detected once. The time point: blood 4 weeks post-SBRT, at nephrectomy. Specified treatment: 15 Gy SBRT to primary tumor, nephrectomy 4 weeks later. Nephrectomy followed 15 Gy stereotactic body radiation by 4 weeks. Blood was sampled at baseline, 2 weeks and 4 weeks after SBRT. This renal cell carcinoma was of the clear cell type. Study-level points and caveats: Top tumor clonotypes rose in blood 2 weeks post-radiation, then contracted.

As concerns this clone: As yet, its antigen is unknown.

This CDR3 has 18 amino acids. Source: blood, taken from a patient whose treatment included radiotherapy and nephrectomy. The TCR originated in a woman aged 45 to 65 with renal cell carcinoma. V and J are TRBV7-5 and TRBJ1-2; the table's TRBD1 call for D was not verified on the DNA. TRBV7-5 is a listed pseudogene. This CDR3 reads CARPIAWAGAPLGDGYTF. In DNA form, the CDR3 reads TGTGCCAGACCCATCGCATGGGCTGGGGCGCCCCTAGGTGATGGCTACACCTTC.